This TCR beta chain emerged from a study of beta chain features in type 1 diabetes. Study observations and caveats: All four CD4+ subsets of Type 1 diabetes patients contained TCRB CDR3s that were moderately but significantly shorter. For TCRB rearrangement, an influence of HLA type remained unresolved here.

Sorting with CD45RO/CCR7/CD25/CD127/CD95/CD27 yielded naive, central memory, regulatory and stem-like memory CD4+ cells. This clone was recorded a few times. The antigen is not known. cDNA synthesis used the whole RNA isolate, giving expressed TCRB sequences. Libraries were prepared by immunoSEQ multiplex PCR; TCRdb keeps only in-frame clonotypes and omits some of them. The table lists about 230,000 clones, about 9.3% of them singletons. In germline, CDR1 is SGDLS, CDR2 YYNGEE. The CDR3 loop spans 18 amino acids. Trimming cost V 0 bases and J 1 base; bases outside gene matches: 7. This chain links TRBV9 with TRBJ2-3, with 11 bases that match TRBD2. This receptor was identified in a woman between 18 and 29 years old in good health. Sequenced sample: naive CD4+ T cells from blood. This CDR3 is CASSVVLAGEWGTDTQYF. DNA of the CDR3: TGTGCCAGCAGCGTAGTACTAGCGGGAGAATGGGGCACAGATACGCAGTATTTT.